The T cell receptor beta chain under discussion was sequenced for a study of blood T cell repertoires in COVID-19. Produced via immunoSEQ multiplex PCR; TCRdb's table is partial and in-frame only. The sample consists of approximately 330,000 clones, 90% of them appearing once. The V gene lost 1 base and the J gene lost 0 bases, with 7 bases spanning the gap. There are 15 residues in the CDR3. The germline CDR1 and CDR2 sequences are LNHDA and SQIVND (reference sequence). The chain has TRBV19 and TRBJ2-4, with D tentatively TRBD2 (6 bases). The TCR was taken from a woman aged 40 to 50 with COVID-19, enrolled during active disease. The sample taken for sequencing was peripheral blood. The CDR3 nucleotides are TGTGCCAGTAGTATAGGGGGGGTAGCCAAAAACATTCAGTACTTC. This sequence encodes CASSIGGVAKNIQYF.